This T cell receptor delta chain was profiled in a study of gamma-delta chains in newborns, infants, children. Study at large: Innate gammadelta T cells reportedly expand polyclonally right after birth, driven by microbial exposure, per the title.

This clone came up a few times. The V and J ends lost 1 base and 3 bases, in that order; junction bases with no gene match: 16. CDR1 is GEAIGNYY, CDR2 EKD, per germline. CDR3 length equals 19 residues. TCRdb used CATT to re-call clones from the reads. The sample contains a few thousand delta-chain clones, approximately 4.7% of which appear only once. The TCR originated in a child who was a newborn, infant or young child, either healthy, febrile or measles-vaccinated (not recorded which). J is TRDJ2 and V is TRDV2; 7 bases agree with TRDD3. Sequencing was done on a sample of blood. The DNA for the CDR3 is TGTGCCTGTGACACAATTACTGGGGATATCCCCCCCGTGACAGCACAACTCTTCTTT. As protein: CACDTITGDIPPVTAQLFF.